This T cell receptor (beta chain) comes out of a study of blood T cell repertoires in COVID-19. Turning to the study itself: The United States, Italy and Spain provided the acute and convalescent COVID-19 samples.

Adults between roughly 18 and 95 years of age took part from some 25 US areas. Participants in the exposed group had met a COVID-19 case in the 2 weeks before joining the study. Per the authors' pipeline: The authors estimated nucleated cell counts from reference gene primer amplification. The data were produced by immunoSEQ multiplex PCR, yet TCRdb's version contains in-frame clones alone and is incomplete. D and trimming come from the DNA, and the V and J calls and clone size come from that table. The table has approximately 280,000 clones, about four fifths seen once; the top ten hold over 4%. The CDR3 spans 13 residues. Germline-derived CDR1 and CDR2 are LNHDA and SQIVND (reference sequence). Trimming cost V 1 base and J 6 bases; bases outside gene matches: 2.

The sequencing sample was made of PBMCs or T cells enriched from blood (not recorded which). The TCR was taken from a man in his forties or fifties who had been exposed to COVID-19. The rearrangement links TRBV19 to TRBJ1-1; 7 nucleotides align to TRBD1. The CDR3, as DNA: TGTGCCAGTAGTATAGGCAGGGGGGCTGAAGCTTTCTTT. Protein: CASSIGRGAEAFF.